This record covers a single T cell receptor (beta chain). This sample stems from a study of cytomegalovirus exposure and HLA in healthy donors. Primers included in the PCR were 60 Vbeta and 13 Jbeta primers. The repertoire was sequenced with immunoSEQ multiplex PCR; TCRdb's copy has only in-frame clones and lacks some. The repertoire consists of tens of thousands of clones, with about 80% occurring once and the leading ten covering 4.3%. The sequencing sample was made of PBMCs. The TCR sequence derives from a man aged 30 to 39 in good health and CMV-seronegative.

CDR3 DNA sequence: TGTGCCAGTAGTATAGGGAGAACTGCCTTAAATGAGCAGTTCTTC. This gives the protein CASSIGRTALNEQFF. This rearrangement joins TRBV19 to TRBJ2-1; D not certain. CDR3 length: 15 amino acids. Germline assignment: CDR1 LNHDA and CDR2 SQIVND (reference sequence). V was clipped by 1 base and J by 7 bases, with 14 bases between them.